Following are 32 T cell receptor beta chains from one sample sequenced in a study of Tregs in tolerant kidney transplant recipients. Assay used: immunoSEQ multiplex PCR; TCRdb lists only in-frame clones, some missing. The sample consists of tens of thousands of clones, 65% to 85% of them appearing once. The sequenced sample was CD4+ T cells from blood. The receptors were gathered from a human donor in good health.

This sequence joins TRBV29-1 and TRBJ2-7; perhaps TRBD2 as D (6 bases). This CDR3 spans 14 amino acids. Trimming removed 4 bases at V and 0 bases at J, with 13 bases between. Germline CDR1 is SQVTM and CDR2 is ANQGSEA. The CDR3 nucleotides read TGCAGCGTTGGGGAGGCCTCGGGCTCCTACGAGCAGTACTTC. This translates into CSVGEASGSYEQYF.

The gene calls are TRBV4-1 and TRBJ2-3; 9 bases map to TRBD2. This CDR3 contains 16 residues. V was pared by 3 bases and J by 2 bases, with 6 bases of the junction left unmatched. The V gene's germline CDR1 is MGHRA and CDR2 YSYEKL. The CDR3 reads CASSQATSGSTDTQYF. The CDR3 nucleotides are TGCGCCAGCAGCCAGGCGACTAGCGGATCCACAGATACGCAGTATTTT.

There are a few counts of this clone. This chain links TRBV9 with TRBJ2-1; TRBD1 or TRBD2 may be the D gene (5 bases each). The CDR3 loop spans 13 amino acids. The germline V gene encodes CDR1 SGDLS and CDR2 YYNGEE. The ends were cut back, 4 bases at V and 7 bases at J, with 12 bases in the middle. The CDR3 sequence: CASSSGTRNEQFF. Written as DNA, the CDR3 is TGTGCCAGCAGCTCCGGGACGAGGAATGAGCAGTTCTTC.

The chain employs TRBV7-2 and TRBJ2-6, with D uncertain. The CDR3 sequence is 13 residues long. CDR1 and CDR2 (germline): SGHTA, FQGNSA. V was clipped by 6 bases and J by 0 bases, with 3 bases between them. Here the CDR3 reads CASRDSGANVLTF. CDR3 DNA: TGTGCCAGCAGGGACTCTGGGGCCAACGTCCTGACTTTC. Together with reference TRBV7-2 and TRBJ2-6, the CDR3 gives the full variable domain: GAGVSQSPSNKVTEKGKDVELRCDPISGHTALYWYRQSLGQGLEFLIYFQGNSAPDKSGLPSDRFSAERTGGSVSTLTIQRTQQEDSAVYLCASRDSGANVLTFGAGSRLTVL.

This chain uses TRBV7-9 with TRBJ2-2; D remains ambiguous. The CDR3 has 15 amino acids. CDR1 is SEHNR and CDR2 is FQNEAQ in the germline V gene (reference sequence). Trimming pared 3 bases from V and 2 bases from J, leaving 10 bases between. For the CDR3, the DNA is TGTGCCAGCAGCTTCTCGGCCATTAACACCGGGGAGCTGTTTTTT. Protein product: CASSFSAINTGELFF.

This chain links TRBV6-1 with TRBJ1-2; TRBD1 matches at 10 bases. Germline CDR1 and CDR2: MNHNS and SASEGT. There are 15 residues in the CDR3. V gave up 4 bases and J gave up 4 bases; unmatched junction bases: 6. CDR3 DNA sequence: TGTGCCAGCAGTGCTTCGGGACAGGGGATCTATGGCTACACCTTC. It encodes CASSASGQGIYGYTF.

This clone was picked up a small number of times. CDR3 nucleotides: TGTGCCAGCAGCTTGGGGCTAGTCGGGAACACCGGGGAGCTGTTTTTT. It specifies CASSLGLVGNTGELFF. The chain couples TRBV5-4 to TRBJ2-2, with D uncertain. CDR3 length equals 16 residues. Germline-derived CDR1 and CDR2 are SGHNT and YYREEE (reference sequence). With 0 bases removed from V and 1 base from J, the gap between germline ends came to 10 bases.

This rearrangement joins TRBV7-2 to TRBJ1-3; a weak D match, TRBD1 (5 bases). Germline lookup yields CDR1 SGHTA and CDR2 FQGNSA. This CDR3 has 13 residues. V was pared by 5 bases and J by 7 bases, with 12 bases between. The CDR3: CASSQGDGNTIYF. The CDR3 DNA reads TGTGCCAGCAGCCAGGGTGACGGTAACACCATATATTTT.

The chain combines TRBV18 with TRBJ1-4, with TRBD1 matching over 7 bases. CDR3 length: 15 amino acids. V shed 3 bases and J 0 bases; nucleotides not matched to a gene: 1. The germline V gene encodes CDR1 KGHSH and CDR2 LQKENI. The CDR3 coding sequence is TGTGCCAGCTCACCGGGGACAGCAACTAATGAAAAACTGTTTTTT. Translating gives CASSPGTATNEKLFF.

The CDR3 DNA sequence: TGTGCCAGCAGCGGACCGACAGCCGCCCACTACGAGCAGTACTTC. Residues: CASSGPTAAHYEQYF. The chain employs TRBV9 and TRBJ2-7; TRBD1 might be the D (5 bases). The CDR3 totals 15 residues. The V gene lost 3 bases and the J gene lost 3 bases, with 16 bases spanning the gap. Germline lookup yields CDR1 SGDLS and CDR2 YYNGEE.

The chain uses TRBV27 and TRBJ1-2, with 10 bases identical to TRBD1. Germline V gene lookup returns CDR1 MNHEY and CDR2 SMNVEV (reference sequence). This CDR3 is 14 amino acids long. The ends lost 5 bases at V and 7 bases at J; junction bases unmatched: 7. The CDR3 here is CASSKGTGDFGYTF. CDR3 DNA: TGTGCCAGCAGTAAAGGGACAGGGGATTTTGGCTACACCTTC.

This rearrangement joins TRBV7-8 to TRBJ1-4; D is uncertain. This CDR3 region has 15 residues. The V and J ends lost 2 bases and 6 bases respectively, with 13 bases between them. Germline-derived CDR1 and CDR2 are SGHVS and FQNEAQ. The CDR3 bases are TGTGCCAGCAGCTTACTAGCAGATAGAGATGAAAAACTGTTTTTT. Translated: CASSLLADRDEKLFF. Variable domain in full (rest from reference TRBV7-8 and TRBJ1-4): GAGVSQSPRYKVAKRGQDVALRCDPISGHVSLFWYQQALGQGPEFLTYFQNEAQLDKSGLPSDRFFAERPEGSVSTLKIQRTQQEDSAVYLCASSLLADRDEKLFFGSGTQLSVL.

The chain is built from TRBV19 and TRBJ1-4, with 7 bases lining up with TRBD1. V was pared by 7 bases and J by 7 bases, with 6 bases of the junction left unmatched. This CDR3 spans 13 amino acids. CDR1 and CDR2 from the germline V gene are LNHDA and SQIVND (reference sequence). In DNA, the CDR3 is TGTGCCAGTAAAACACAGGGGACTGAAAAACTGTTTTTT. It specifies CASKTQGTEKLFF.

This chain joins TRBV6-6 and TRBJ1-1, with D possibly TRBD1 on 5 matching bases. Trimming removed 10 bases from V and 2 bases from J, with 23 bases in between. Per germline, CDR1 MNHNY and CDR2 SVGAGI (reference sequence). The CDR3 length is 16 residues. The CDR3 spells CATVERGGSTNTEAFF. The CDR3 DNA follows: TGTGCCACCGTAGAACGGGGGGGGAGCACAAACACTGAAGCTTTCTTT.

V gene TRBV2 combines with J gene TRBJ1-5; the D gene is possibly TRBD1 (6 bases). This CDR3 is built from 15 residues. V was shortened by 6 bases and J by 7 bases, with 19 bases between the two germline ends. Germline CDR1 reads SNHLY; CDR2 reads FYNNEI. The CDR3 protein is CASRKETGSGQPQHF. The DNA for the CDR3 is TGTGCCAGCAGGAAGGAAACAGGGTCGGGGCAGCCCCAGCATTTT.

CDR3 region: CASGPTSTGFETQYF. CDR3 sequence (DNA): TGTGCTAGTGGTCCCACCTCAACGGGGTTCGAGACCCAGTACTTC. The chain links TRBV12-5 to TRBJ2-5, with D possibly matching TRBD2 (5 bases). The germline V gene encodes CDR1 LGHNT and CDR2 FRNRAP. Trimming pared 5 bases from V and 5 bases from J, leaving 18 bases between. The CDR3 runs 15 residues. Full variable domain (outside the CDR3, taken from reference TRBV12-5 and TRBJ2-5): DARVTQTPRHKVTEMGQEVTMRCQPILGHNTVFWYRQTMMQGLELLAYFRNRAPLDDSGMPKDRFSAEMPDATLATLKIQPSEPRDSAVYFCASGPTSTGFETQYFGPGTRLLVL.

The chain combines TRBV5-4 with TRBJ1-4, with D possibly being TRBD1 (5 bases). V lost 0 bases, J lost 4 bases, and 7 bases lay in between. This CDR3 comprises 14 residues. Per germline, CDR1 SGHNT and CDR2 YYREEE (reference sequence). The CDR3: CASSLAGSNEKLFF. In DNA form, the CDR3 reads TGTGCCAGCAGCTTGGCAGGGAGTAATGAAAAACTGTTTTTT.

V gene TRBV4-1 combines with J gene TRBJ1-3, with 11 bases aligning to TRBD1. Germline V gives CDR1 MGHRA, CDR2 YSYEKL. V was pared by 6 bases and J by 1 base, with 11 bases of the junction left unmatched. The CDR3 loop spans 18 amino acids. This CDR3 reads CASRKGGQGDWSGNTIYF. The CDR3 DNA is TGCGCCAGCAGGAAAGGGGGACAGGGGGATTGGTCTGGAAACACCATATATTTT.

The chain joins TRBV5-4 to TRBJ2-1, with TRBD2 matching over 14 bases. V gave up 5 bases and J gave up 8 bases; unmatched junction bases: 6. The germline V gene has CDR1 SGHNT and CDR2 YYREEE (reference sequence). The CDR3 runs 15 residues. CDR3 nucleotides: TGTGCCAGCAGGCCGGGGACTAGCGGGAGCCATGAGCAGTTCTTC. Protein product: CASRPGTSGSHEQFF.

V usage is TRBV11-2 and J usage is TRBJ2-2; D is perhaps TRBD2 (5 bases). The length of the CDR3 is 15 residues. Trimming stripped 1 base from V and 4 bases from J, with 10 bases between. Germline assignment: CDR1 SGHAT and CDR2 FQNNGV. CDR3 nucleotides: TGTGCCAGCAGCTTAGTGGCCGCGGGCACCGGGGAGCTGTTTTTT. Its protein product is CASSLVAAGTGELFF.

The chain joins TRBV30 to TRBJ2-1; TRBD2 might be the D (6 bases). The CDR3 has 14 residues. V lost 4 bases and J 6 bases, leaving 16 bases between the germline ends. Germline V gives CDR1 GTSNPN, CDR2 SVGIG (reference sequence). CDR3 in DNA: TGTGCCTGGAAAATACACGGGGGAACCAATGAGCAGTTCTTC. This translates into CAWKIHGGTNEQFF.

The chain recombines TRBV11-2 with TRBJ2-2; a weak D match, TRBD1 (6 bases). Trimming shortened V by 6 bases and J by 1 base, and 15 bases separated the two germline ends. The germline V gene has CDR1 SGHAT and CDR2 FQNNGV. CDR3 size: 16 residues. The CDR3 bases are TGTGCCAGCAGGATGCAGGCAGGGGAGAACACCGGGGAGCTGTTTTTT. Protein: CASRMQAGENTGELFF.

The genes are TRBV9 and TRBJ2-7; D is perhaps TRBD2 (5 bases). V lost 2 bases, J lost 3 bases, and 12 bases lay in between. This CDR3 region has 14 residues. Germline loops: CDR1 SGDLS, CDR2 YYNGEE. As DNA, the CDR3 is TGTGCCAGCAGCGTGGCTGACGGAGGCTACGAGCAGTACTTC. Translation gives CASSVADGGYEQYF.

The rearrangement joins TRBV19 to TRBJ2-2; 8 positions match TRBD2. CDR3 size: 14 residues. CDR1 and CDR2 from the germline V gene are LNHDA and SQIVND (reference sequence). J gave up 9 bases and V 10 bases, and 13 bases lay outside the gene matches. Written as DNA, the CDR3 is TGTGCCACCAGCCTCCGCGGGGGGCACTGGGAGCTGTTTTTT. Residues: CATSLRGGHWELFF.

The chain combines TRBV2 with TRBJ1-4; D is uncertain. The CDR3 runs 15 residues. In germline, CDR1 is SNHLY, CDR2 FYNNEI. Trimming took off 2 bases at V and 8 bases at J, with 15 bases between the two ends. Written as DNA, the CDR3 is TGTGCCAGCAGTGAATCCCCAGCCCAAATCGAAAAACTGTTTTTT. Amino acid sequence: CASSESPAQIEKLFF. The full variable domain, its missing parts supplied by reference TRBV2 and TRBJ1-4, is EPEVTQTPSHQVTQMGQEVILRCVPISNHLYFYWYRQILGQKVEFLVSFYNNEISEKSEIFDDQFSVERPDGSNFTLKIRSTKLEDSAMYFCASSESPAQIEKLFFGSGTQLSVL.

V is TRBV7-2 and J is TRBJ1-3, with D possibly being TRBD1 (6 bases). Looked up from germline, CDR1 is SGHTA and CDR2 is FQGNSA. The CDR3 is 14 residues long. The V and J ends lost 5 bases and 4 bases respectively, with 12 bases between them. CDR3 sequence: CASSLGTNGNTIYF. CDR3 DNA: TGTGCCAGCAGCCTCGGGACAAACGGAAACACCATATATTTT.

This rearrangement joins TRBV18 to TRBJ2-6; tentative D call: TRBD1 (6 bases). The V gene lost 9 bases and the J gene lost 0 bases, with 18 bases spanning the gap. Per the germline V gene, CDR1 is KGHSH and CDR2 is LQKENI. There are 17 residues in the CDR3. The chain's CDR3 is CASTPGTIRSGANVLTF. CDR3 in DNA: TGTGCCAGTACCCCCGGGACAATACGCTCTGGGGCCAACGTCCTGACTTTC.

The CDR3 reads CASSLEDWSSYEQYF. The CDR3 DNA is TGTGCCAGCAGCTTAGAGGACTGGAGCTCCTACGAGCAGTACTTC. V is TRBV7-9 and J is TRBJ2-7; TRBD2 is a possible D gene (5 bases). This CDR3 region has 15 residues. The V end was cut by 1 base, the J end by 0 bases, with 10 bases between. Germline CDR1 and CDR2: SEHNR and FQNEAQ (reference sequence). The full variable domain, in which reference TRBV7-9 and TRBJ2-7 provide the parts outside the CDR3, is DTGVSQNPRHKITKRGQNVTFRCDPISEHNRLYWYRQTLGQGPEFLTYFQNEAQLEKSRLLSDRFSAERPKGSFSTLEIQRTEQGDSAMYLCASSLEDWSSYEQYFGPGTRLTVT.

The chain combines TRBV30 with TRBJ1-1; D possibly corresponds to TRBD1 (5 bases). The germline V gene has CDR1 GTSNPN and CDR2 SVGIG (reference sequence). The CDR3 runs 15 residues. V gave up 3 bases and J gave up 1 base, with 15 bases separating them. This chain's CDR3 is CAWRKPGTANTEAFF. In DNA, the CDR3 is TGTGCCTGGAGAAAACCCGGGACGGCGAACACTGAAGCTTTCTTT.

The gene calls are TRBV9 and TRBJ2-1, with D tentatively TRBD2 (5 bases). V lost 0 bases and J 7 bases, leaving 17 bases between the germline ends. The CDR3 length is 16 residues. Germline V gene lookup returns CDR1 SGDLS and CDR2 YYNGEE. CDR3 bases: TGTGCCAGCAGCGTAGAGGCAGGAAGAGGGTATAATGAGCAGTTCTTC. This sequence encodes CASSVEAGRGYNEQFF.

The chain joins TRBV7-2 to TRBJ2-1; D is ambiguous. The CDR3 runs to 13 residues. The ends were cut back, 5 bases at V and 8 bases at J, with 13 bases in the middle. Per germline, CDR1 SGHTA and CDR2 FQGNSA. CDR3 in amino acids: CASSISHLDEQFF. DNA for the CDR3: TGTGCCAGCAGCATATCCCACCTCGATGAGCAGTTCTTC.

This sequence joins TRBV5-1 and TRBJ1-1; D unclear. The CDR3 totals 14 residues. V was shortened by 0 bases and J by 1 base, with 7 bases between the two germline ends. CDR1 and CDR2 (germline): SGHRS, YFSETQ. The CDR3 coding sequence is TGCGCCAGCAGCTTGGCCGGTTCGAACACTGAAGCTTTCTTT. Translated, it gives CASSLAGSNTEAFF.